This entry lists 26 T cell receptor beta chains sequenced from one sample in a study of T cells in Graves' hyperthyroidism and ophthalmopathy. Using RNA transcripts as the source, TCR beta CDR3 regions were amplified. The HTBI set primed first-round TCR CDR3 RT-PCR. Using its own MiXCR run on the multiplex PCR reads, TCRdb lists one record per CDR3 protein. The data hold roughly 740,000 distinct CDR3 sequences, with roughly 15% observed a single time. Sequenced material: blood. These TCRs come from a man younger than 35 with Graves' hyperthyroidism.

CDR3: CASSRFSGRRAGEQFF. Here the CDR3 DNA reads TGTGCCAGTAGTCGGTTTAGCGGGAGGAGGGCGGGTGAGCAGTTCTTC. The genes are TRBV19 and TRBJ2-1, with 10 bases aligning to TRBD2. The germline V gene encodes CDR1 LNHDA and CDR2 SQIVND (reference sequence). This CDR3 has 16 residues. V gave up 5 bases and J gave up 9 bases; unmatched junction bases: 13.

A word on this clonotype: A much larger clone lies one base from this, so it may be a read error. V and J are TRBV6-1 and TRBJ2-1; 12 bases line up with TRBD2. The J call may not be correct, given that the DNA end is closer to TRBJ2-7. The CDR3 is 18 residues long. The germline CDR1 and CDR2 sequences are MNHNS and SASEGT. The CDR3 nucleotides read TGTGCCAGCAGTCCACTAGCGGGAGGAGTATCTACCTACAATGAGCAGTACTTC. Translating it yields CASSPLAGGVSTYNEQYF.

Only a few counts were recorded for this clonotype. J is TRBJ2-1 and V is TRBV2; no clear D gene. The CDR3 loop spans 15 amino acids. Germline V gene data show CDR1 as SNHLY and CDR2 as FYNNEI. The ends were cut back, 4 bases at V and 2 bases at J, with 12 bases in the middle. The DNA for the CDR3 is TGTGCCAGCAGTGGGATCTCGGGCACCTACAATGAGCAGTTCTTC. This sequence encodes CASSGISGTYNEQFF.

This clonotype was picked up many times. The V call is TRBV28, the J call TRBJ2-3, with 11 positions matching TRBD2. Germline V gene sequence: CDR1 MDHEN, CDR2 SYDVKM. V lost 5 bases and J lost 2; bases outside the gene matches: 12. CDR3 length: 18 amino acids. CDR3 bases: TGTGCCAGCAGTCGCCCGGGACTAGCGGAACAGTTCACAGATACGCAGTATTTT. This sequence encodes CASSRPGLAEQFTDTQYF.

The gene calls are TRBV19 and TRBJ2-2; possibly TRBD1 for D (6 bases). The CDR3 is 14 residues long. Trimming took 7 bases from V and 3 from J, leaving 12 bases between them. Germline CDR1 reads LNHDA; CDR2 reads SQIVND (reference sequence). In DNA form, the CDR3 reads TGTGCCAGTAATGAGGGGGAATACACCGGGGAGCTGTTTTTT. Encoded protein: CASNEGEYTGELFF.

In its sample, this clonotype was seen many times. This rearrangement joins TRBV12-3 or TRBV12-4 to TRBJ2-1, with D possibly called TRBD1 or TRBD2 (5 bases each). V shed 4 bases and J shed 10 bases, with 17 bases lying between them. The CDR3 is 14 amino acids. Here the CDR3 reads CASSYAGRSGEQFF. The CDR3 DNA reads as TGTGCCAGCAGTTACGCAGGGAGATCAGGGGAGCAGTTCTTC.

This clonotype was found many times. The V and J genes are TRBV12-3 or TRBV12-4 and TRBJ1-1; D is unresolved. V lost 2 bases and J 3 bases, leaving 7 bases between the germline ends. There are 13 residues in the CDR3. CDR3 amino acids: CASSLLGDTEAFF. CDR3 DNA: TGTGCCAGCAGTTTATTGGGAGACACTGAAGCTTTCTTT.

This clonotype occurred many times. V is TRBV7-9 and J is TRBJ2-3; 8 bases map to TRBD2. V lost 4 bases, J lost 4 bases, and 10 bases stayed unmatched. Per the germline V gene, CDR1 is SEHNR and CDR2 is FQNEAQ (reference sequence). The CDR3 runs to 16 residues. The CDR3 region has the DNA TGTGCCAGCAGCTCCCGGGGTAGCGGGATGTCAGATACGCAGTATTTT. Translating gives CASSSRGSGMSDTQYF.

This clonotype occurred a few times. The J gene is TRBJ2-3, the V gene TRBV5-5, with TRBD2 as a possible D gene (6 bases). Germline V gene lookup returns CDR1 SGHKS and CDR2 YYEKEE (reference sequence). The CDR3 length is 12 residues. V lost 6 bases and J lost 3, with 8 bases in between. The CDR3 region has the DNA TGTGCCAGCACGGGACTGACAGATACGCAGTATTTT. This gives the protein CASTGLTDTQYF.

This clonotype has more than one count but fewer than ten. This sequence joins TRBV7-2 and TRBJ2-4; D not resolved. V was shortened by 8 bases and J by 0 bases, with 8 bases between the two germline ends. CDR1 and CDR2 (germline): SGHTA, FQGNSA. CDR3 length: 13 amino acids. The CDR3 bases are TGTGCCAGCGCAGCACGAGCCAAAAACATTCAGTACTTC. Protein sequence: CASAARAKNIQYF.

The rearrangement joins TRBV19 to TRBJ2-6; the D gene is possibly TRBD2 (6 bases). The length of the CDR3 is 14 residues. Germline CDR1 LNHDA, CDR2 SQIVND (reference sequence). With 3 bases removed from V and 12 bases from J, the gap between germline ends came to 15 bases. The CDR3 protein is CASSIIGAGAVLTF. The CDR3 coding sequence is TGTGCCAGTAGTATCATTGGAGCGGGCGCCGTCCTGACTTTC.

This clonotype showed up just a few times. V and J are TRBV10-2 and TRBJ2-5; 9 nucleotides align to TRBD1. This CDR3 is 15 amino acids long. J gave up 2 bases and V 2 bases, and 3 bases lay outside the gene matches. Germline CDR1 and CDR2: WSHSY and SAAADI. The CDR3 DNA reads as TGCGCCAGCAGTGAGCCAGGACAGGGGCAAGAGACCCAGTACTTC. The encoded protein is CASSEPGQGQETQYF.

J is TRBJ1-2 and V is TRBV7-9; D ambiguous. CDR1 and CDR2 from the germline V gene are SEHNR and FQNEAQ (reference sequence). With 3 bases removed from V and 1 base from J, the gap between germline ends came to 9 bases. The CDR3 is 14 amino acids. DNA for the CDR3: TGTGCCAGCAGCTTTCCCCGGATTAACTATGGCTACACCTTC. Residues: CASSFPRINYGYTF.

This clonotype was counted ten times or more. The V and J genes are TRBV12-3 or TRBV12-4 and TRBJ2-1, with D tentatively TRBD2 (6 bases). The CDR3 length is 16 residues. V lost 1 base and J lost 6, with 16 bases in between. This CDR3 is CASSLGGGTWGNEQFF. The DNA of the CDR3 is TGTGCCAGCAGTTTAGGTGGCGGGACTTGGGGCAATGAGCAGTTCTTC.

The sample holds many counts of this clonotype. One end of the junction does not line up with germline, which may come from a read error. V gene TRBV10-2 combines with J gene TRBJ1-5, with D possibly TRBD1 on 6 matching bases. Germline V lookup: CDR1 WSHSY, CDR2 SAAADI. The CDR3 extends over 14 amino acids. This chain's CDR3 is CASSEGGSNQPQHF. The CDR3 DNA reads TGTGCCAGCAGTGAGGGGGGGAGCAATCAGCCCCAGCATTTT.

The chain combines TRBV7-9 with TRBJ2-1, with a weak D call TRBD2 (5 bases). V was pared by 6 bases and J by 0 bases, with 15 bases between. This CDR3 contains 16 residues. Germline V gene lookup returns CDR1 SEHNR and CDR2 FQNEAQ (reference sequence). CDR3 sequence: CASSRTFDSSYNEQFF. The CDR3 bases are TGTGCCAGCAGTCGGACTTTCGATAGCTCCTACAATGAGCAGTTCTTC.

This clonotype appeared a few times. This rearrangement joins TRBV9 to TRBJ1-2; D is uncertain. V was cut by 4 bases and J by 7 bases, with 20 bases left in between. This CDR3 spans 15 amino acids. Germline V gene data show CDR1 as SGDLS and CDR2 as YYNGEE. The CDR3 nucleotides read TGTGCCAGCAGCCCCCATACAGCCAGGACGGGTGGCTACACCTTC. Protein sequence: CASSPHTARTGGYTF. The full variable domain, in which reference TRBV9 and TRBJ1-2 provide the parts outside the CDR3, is DSGVTQTPKHLITATGQRVTLRCSPRSGDLSVYWYQQSLDQGLQFLIQYYNGEERAKGNILERFSAQQFPDLHSELNLSSLELGDSALYFCASSPHTARTGGYTFGSGTRLTVV.

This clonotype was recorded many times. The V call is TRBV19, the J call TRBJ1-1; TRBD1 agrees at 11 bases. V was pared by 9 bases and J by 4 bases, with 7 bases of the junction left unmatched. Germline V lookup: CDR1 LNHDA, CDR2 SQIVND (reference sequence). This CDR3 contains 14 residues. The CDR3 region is CASSWTGGVTEAFF. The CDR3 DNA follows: TGTGCCAGCAGTTGGACAGGGGGCGTCACTGAAGCTTTCTTT.

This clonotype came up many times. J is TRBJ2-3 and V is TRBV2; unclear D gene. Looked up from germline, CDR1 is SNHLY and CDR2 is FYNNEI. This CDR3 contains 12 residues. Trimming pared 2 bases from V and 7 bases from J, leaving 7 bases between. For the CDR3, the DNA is TGTGCCAGCAGTGAACAACTCAATACGCAGTATTTT. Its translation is CASSEQLNTQYF. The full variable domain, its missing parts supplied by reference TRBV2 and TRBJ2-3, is EPEVTQTPSHQVTQMGQEVILRCVPISNHLYFYWYRQILGQKVEFLVSFYNNEISEKSEIFDDQFSVERPDGSNFTLKIRSTKLEDSAMYFCASSEQLNTQYFGPGTRLTVL.

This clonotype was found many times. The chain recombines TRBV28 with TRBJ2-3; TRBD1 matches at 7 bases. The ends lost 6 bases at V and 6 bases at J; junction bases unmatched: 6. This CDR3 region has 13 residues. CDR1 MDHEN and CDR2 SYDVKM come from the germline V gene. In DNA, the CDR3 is TGTGCCAGCAGAGACAGGGTTTCCGATACGCAGTATTTT. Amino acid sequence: CASRDRVSDTQYF.

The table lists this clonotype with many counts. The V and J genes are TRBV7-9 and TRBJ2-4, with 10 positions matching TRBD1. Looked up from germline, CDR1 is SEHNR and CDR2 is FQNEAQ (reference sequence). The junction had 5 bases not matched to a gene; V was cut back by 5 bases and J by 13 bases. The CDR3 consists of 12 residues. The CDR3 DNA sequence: TGTGCCAGCAGCGACCGGGACAGGGGACAGTACTTC. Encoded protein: CASSDRDRGQYF.

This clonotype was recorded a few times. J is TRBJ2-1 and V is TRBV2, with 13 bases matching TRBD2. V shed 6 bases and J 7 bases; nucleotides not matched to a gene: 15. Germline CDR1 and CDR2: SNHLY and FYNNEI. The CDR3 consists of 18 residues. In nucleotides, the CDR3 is TGTGCCAGCAGCCCCCCCGGACTAGCGGGAGAGGTGGAGAATGAGCAGTTCTTC. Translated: CASSPPGLAGEVENEQFF.

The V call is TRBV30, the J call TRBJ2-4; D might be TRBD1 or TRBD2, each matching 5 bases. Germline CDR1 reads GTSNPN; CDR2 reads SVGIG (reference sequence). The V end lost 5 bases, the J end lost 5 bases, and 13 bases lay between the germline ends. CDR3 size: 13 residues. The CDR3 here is CAWVRRGENIQYF. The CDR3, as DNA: TGTGCCTGGGTCCGGCGAGGGGAAAACATTCAGTACTTC.

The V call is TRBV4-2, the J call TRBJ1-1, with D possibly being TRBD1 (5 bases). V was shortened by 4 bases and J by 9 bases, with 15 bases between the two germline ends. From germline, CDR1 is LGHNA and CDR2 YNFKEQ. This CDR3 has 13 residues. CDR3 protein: CASSLNRRDQAFF. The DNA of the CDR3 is TGTGCCAGCAGCCTAAACAGGAGAGACCAAGCTTTCTTT.

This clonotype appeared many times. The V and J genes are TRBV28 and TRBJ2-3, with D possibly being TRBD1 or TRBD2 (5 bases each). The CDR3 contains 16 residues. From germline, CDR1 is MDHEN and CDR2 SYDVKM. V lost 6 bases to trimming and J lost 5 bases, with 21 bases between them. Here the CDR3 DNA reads TGTGCCAGCAGAGACTTATCCGGGACCGGGGAAGATACGCAGTATTTT. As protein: CASRDLSGTGEDTQYF. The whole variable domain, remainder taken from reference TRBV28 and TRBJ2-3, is DVKVTQSSRYLVKRTGEKVFLECVQDMDHENMFWYRQDPGLGLRLIYFSYDVKMKEKGDIPEGYSVSREKKERFSLILESASTNQTSMYLCASRDLSGTGEDTQYFGPGTRLTVL.

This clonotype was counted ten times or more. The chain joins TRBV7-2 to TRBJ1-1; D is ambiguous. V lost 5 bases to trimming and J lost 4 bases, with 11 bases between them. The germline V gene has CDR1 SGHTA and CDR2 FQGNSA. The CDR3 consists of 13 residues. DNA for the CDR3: TGTGCCAGCAGCACAACGGGGTTCACTGAAGCTTTCTTT. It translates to CASSTTGFTEAFF.